This T cell receptor (beta chain) was identified in a study of glioma-infiltrating T cells. This CDR3 is 15 amino acids long. The germline CDR1 and CDR2 sequences are MDHEN and SYDVKM. The germline V and J ends were trimmed by 3 bases and 2 bases, with 14 bases remaining between them. This clonotype was counted ten times or more. Using RNA template, CDR3s of TCR alpha and beta were amplified with iRepertoire arm-PCR. One-step reverse transcription and amplification started from roughly 100-400 ng of tissue mRNA or PBMC total RNA. TCRdb reanalysed the multiplex PCR reads using MiXCR and keeps one entry per CDR3 protein. Of tens of thousands of distinct CDR3 sequences detected, approximately 39% appear once; the ten largest clones hold roughly two fifths.

Sequenced input: glioma tissue, nonneoplastic brain tissue, or PBMCs (not recorded which). The receptor was isolated from a human donor with low-grade glioma or glioblastoma, undergoing nonglioma brain surgery, or in good health (not recorded which). The chain joins TRBV28 to TRBJ2-7; D might be TRBD1 (5 bases). The CDR3, as DNA: TGTGCCAGCAGTTTTCTCGGCAGGGAAGCCTACGAGCAGTACTTC. This translates into CASSFLGREAYEQYF.